A selection of T cell receptor beta chains follows, all from one sample in a study of shared clonotypes between healthy human individuals. Measured with immunoSEQ multiplex PCR; TCRdb has only the in-frame clones, and not every one. Among roughly 2.4 million clones listed, approximately 95% were seen once. The specimen sequenced was naive CD4+ T cells sorted from blood. These receptors originate from a young man in good health. CDR3s include the opening cysteine and the closing phenylalanine or tryptophan. The D gene is left open where the match is weak. Not all rows give a size; the values are once, few, many and, for expanded clones, a class.

d_gene | abundance | j_gene | len | v_gene | CDR3aa | CDR3nt
TRBD2 | - | TRBJ2-1 | 17 | TRBV10-3 | CAITRLAGGSSYNEQFF | TGTGCCATCACCCGCCTAGCGGGAGGAAGCTCCTACAATGAGCAGTTCTTC
TRBD2 | - | TRBJ2-7 | 13 | TRBV10-2 | CASSLNGGYEQYF | TGCGCCAGCAGTTTAAACGGGGGGTACGAGCAGTACTTC
- | - | TRBJ1-5 | 17 | TRBV7-2 | CASSLTGQAYSNQPQHF | TGTGCCAGCAGCTTAACAGGGCAGGCCTATAGCAATCAGCCCCAGCATTTT
- | once | TRBJ2-1 | 15 | TRBV5-1 | CASSFSGNDYNEQFF | TGCGCCAGCAGCTTTTCAGGGAATGACTACAATGAGCAGTTCTTC
- | - | TRBJ1-4 | 15 | TRBV10-2 | CASSEHTATNEKLFF | TGCGCCAGCAGTGAACATACAGCAACTAATGAAAAACTGTTTTTT
- | - | TRBJ2-4 | 15 | TRBV28 | CASNGRDFLKNIQYF | TGTGCCAGCAACGGCCGGGACTTTCTCAAAAACATTCAGTACTTC
TRBD2 | - | TRBJ2-1 | 17 | TRBV10-3 | CAIRYTGLAGVVDEQFF | TGTGCCATCAGATATACTGGACTAGCCGGAGTTGTGGATGAGCAGTTCTTC
- | - | TRBJ1-1 | 18 | TRBV5-1 | CASSRRLDSKEVNTEAFF | TGCGCCAGCAGCCGCCGGTTGGACAGCAAGGAGGTGAACACTGAAGCTTTCTTT
TRBD2 | - | TRBJ2-3 | 16 | TRBV7-8 | CASSLVARGGTDTQYF | TGTGCCAGCAGCTTAGTTGCGCGGGGGGGCACAGATACGCAGTATTTT
- | - | TRBJ1-4 | 13 | TRBV2 | CASSVQTNEKLFF | TGTGCCAGCAGTGTTCAGACTAATGAAAAACTGTTTTTT
- | - | TRBJ1-5 | 11 | TRBV28 | CASSLNQPQHF | TGTGCCAGCAGTCTAAATCAGCCCCAGCATTTT
TRBD1 | - | TRBJ1-2 | 18 | TRBV6-7 | CASSYSRQGGGKDYGYTF | TGTGCCAGCAGTTACTCTAGGCAGGGGGGCGGGAAAGACTATGGCTACACCTTC
TRBD2 | - | TRBJ2-1 | 15 | TRBV5-1 | CASSLERGSYNEQFF | TGCGCCAGCAGCTTGGAGCGGGGTTCCTACAATGAGCAGTTCTTC
- | - | TRBJ1-4 | 13 | TRBV5-4 | CASSPRTSEKLFF | TGTGCCAGCAGTCCTCGGACCAGTGAAAAACTGTTTTTT
- | - | TRBJ1-6 | 13 | TRBV5-1 | CASSLGGNSPLHF | TGCGCCAGCAGCTTGGGAGGCAATTCACCCCTCCACTTT
- | - | TRBJ2-5 | 14 | TRBV7-9 | CASSLMQGRETQYF | TGTGCCAGCAGCTTAATGCAGGGGAGGGAGACCCAGTACTTC
TRBD1 | few | TRBJ1-3 | 21 | TRBV7-6 | CASSLVYIGQGSVDSGNTIYF | TGTGCCAGCAGCTTAGTTTATATCGGACAGGGTTCGGTGGACTCTGGAAACACCATATATTTT
- | - | TRBJ2-7 | 15 | TRBV4-1 | CASSQGSGAGYEQYF | TGCGCCAGCAGCCAAGGGTCGGGAGCAGGATACGAGCAGTACTTC
TRBD1 | - | TRBJ2-4 | 15 | TRBV4-2 | CASSHSGTGENIQYF | TGTGCCAGCAGCCATTCCGGGACAGGGGAAAACATTCAGTACTTC
TRBD1 | once | TRBJ2-7 | 17 | TRBV28 | CASSLAPGQGGLYEQYF | TGTGCCAGCAGTTTAGCCCCTGGACAGGGCGGCCTCTACGAGCAGTACTTC
- | once | TRBJ2-5 | 14 | TRBV6-1 | CASGPVRGGETQYF | TGTGCCAGCGGGCCAGTTCGGGGCGGAGAGACCCAGTACTTC
- | - | TRBJ1-3 | 16 | TRBV7-9 | CASSRRQGSSGNTIYF | TGTGCCAGCAGCCGACGGCAGGGGAGCTCTGGAAACACCATATATTTT
- | - | TRBJ2-7 | 12 | TRBV10-3 | CAISESGIEQYF | TGTGCCATCAGTGAGTCTGGAATAGAGCAGTACTTC
- | - | TRBJ2-5 | 15 | TRBV7-2 | CASRDRRTLQETQYF | TGTGCCAGCAGGGACAGACGGACTCTACAAGAGACCCAGTACTTC
- | once | TRBJ2-1 | 17 | TRBV27 | CASSSIRTGRGAAEQFF | TGTGCCAGCAGTTCGATTCGGACAGGGAGGGGAGCTGCTGAGCAGTTCTTC
- | - | TRBJ1-1 | 12 | TRBV2 | CASRWENTEAFF | TGTGCCAGCAGGTGGGAGAACACTGAAGCTTTCTTT
- | - | TRBJ2-2 | 17 | TRBV11-2 | CASSLVFRGSRTGELFF | TGTGCCAGCAGCTTAGTCTTTCGAGGGAGCCGAACCGGGGAGCTGTTTTTT
TRBD1 | - | TRBJ2-5 | 15 | TRBV10-3 | CAISRDSHQAETQYF | TGTGCCATCAGCCGGGACAGTCATCAGGCAGAGACCCAGTACTTC
TRBD2 | - | TRBJ2-3 | 15 | TRBV30 | CAWSVIAGAVNTQYF | TGTGCCTGGAGTGTAATAGCGGGGGCGGTTAATACGCAGTATTTT
TRBD1 | - | TRBJ1-1 | 16 | TRBV9 | CASSVDRVLSGTEAFF | TGTGCCAGCAGCGTCGACAGGGTTTTGTCGGGGACTGAAGCTTTCTTT
- | - | TRBJ1-2 | 11 | TRBV6-1 | CAILLGVGYTF | TGTGCCATTCTACTCGGGGTTGGCTACACCTTC
- | once | TRBJ1-5 | 14 | TRBV7-2 | CASSLAAFNQPQHF | TGTGCCAGCAGCTTAGCGGCCTTCAATCAGCCCCAGCATTTT
- | - | TRBJ2-6 | 16 | TRBV18 | CASSPPSGAGANVLTF | TGTGCCAGCTCACCACCGTCTGGGGCCGGGGCCAACGTCCTGACTTTC
- | - | TRBJ1-1 | 11 | TRBV30 | CAWSGNGEAFF | TGTGCCTGGAGTGGGAACGGTGAAGCTTTCTTT
- | - | TRBJ2-7 | 12 | TRBV5-1 | CASSLTSSEQYF | TGCGCCAGCAGCTTGACTAGCAGTGAGCAGTACTTC
TRBD2 | - | TRBJ2-7 | 14 | TRBV18 | CASSALAGAYEQYF | TGTGCCAGCTCAGCACTAGCGGGAGCTTACGAGCAGTACTTC
- | - | TRBJ1-4 | 14 | TRBV9 | CASSVAGSNEKLFF | TGTGCCAGCAGCGTGGCAGGGTCTAATGAAAAACTGTTTTTT
- | - | TRBJ2-7 | 13 | TRBV5-6 | CASSFRAAYEQYF | TGTGCCAGCAGCTTCAGGGCGGCCTACGAGCAGTACTTC
- | - | TRBJ2-2 | 15 | TRBV7-6 | CASSLNAGEPGELFF | TGTGCCAGCAGCTTAAACGCAGGGGAGCCCGGGGAGCTGTTTTTT
TRBD1 | once | TRBJ1-5 | 17 | TRBV7-2 | CASSKIAGTGAHQPQHF | TGTGCCAGCAGTAAAATTGCCGGGACAGGGGCGCATCAGCCCCAGCATTTT
TRBD1 | - | TRBJ2-7 | 15 | TRBV19 | CASSIEDRGPYEQYF | TGTGCCAGTAGTATAGAGGACAGGGGCCCCTACGAGCAGTACTTC
- | - | TRBJ1-1 | 14 | TRBV19 | CASAPTGVYTEAFF | TGTGCCAGTGCGCCGACAGGCGTATACACTGAAGCTTTCTTT
TRBD1 | once | TRBJ1-1 | 12 | TRBV5-1 | CASTPGTGKAFF | TGCGCCAGCACGCCGGGGACAGGTAAAGCTTTCTTT
- | - | TRBJ2-1 | 15 | TRBV6-5 | CASSYAENSYNEQFF | TGTGCCAGCAGTTACGCAGAGAACTCCTACAATGAGCAGTTCTTC
TRBD1 | - | TRBJ1-2 | 13 | TRBV2 | CASSEGTGGGYTF | TGTGCCAGCAGTGAAGGGACAGGAGGTGGCTACACCTTC
- | - | TRBJ2-5 | 14 | TRBV18 | CASSPRAVPETQYF | TGTGCCAGCTCACCACGGGCGGTACCGGAGACCCAGTACTTC
TRBD1 | - | TRBJ2-3 | 14 | TRBV30 | CAWTRDRTTDTQYF | TGTGCCTGGACCCGGGACAGAACTACAGATACGCAGTATTTT
- | - | TRBJ1-3 | 16 | TRBV6-6 | CASSSGHLNSGNTIYF | TGTGCCAGCAGTTCGGGCCACCTTAACTCTGGAAACACCATATATTTT
- | - | TRBJ1-1 | 14 | TRBV10-3 | CAIRGTGSNTEAFF | TGTGCCATCCGTGGCACAGGATCGAACACTGAAGCTTTCTTT
- | - | TRBJ1-6 | 15 | TRBV7-2 | CASSFRGAQNSPLHF | TGTGCCAGCAGCTTTCGGGGGGCACAGAATTCACCCCTCCACTTT
- | - | TRBJ2-7 | 14 | TRBV30 | CAWSVSTGWHEQYF | TGTGCCTGGAGTGTATCAACAGGCTGGCACGAGCAGTACTTC
- | - | TRBJ1-2 | 16 | TRBV14 | CASSLRPGSPSGGYTF | TGTGCCAGCAGCTTACGGCCGGGGTCCCCTTCGGGTGGCTACACCTTC
TRBD1 | - | TRBJ2-1 | 11 | TRBV30 | CAGPGQRNRFF | TGTGCCGGCCCGGGACAGCGGAATAGGTTCTTC
TRBD1 | - | TRBJ1-4 | 11 | TRBV30 | CAGTGFEKLFF | TGTGCCGGGACAGGGTTCGAAAAACTGTTTTTT
- | - | TRBJ1-5 | 14 | TRBV7-9 | CASSSSKGGQPQHF | TGTGCCAGCAGCTCCAGTAAAGGGGGACAGCCCCAGCATTTT
- | once | TRBJ2-6 | 16 | TRBV6-4 | CASSDSIGAGANVLTF | TGTGCCAGCAGTGACTCGATAGGTGCTGGGGCCAACGTCCTGACTTTC
TRBD1 | - | TRBJ1-1 | 13 | TRBV18 | CASTRGTAEEAFF | TGTGCCAGCACTCGGGGGACAGCAGAAGAAGCTTTCTTT